This note documents a single T cell receptor (beta chain) sequence. This clonotype was counted at least ten times. There is no known antigen for this receptor. No much larger clonotype is one base removed from it; base qualities were not supplied. The source of the sample is a study of response to subunit inactivated influenza vaccine (dated by TCRdb to the late 2010s). In terms of the full investigation: To follow how T cells responded to a trivalent subunit inactivated influenza vaccine, the researchers relied on deep quantitative profiling of the T cell receptor repertoire. The study at large found these results: According to the authors, only a limited number of new T cells may be recruited by each seasonal influenza vaccination.

The method was RT-PCR. The instrument given in TCRdb is Illumina HiSeq 2500. TCRdb reprocessed the public reads (quality trimming at Q25 with fastp, clone calling with MiXCR) and kept in-frame beta chains. Each entry merges the rows of one CDR3 protein and shows their most common DNA and genes. Recorded for this sample are about 570,000 distinct CDR3 sequences; about 12% of them occurred a single time. The ten largest clonotypes hold roughly 10% of the sample. Taken from cysteine to phenylalanine, the CDR3 has 14 residues. The DNA shown is the 42-base CDR3, in frame from base 1. V sheds 2 bases and J sheds 4 bases, leaving 9 bases between their ends. The germline V gene provides CDR1 SGHTA and CDR2 FQGNSA.

Recombination connected TRBV7-2 to TRBJ2-1, and perhaps TRBD1 as D gene, on 5 matching bases. This TCR was recovered from a man aged 50-59 years who received an inactivated influenza vaccine. Donor details come from another sample of the same person, matched by shared clones. The sample here was PBMCs from blood, taken on the day of vaccination. The CDR3 reads CASSLRDSYNEQFF. The DNA sequence reads TGTGCCAGCAGCTTACGAGACAGTTACAATGAGCAGTTCTTC.